These 2 T cell receptor beta chains share one sample of origin, sequenced in a study of blood T cell repertoires in COVID-19. TCRdb's copy holds only in-frame clones and misses some; the assay was immunoSEQ multiplex PCR. The sample yields 250,000 to 350,000 clones, around nine tenths seen once. Sequencing was performed on PBMCs or T cells enriched from blood (not recorded which). These TCRs come from a man in his fifties or sixties who had recovered from COVID-19.

This rearrangement joins TRBV5-1 to TRBJ2-7; possible D gene TRBD1, 5 bases. Trimming left V 0 bases short and J 5 bases short, with 18 bases between. In germline, CDR1 is SGHRS, CDR2 YFSETQ. CDR3 length equals 16 residues. The CDR3 reads CASSLESQGRWHEQYF. CDR3 in DNA: TGCGCCAGCAGCTTGGAGTCGCAGGGCCGTTGGCACGAGCAGTACTTC.

The chain couples TRBV5-6 to TRBJ2-3; TRBD2 aligns across 13 bases. V lost 4 bases to trimming and J lost 5 bases; unmatched junction nucleotides: 7. The CDR3 covers 16 residues. Per germline, CDR1 SGHDT and CDR2 YYEEEE. The CDR3 is CASSVPGLAGLDTQYF. Here the CDR3 DNA reads TGTGCCAGCAGCGTCCCGGGACTAGCGGGATTAGATACGCAGTATTTT.